This note documents a single T cell receptor beta chain sequence. No cognate antigen has been identified for it. Qualities for individual bases were not recorded, and no much larger clone is one base off. The CDR3 runs 14 residues from the cysteine to the phenylalanine. The retained sequence is limited to the CDR3, 42 bases, with the frame set at the first base. For CDR1 and CDR2, the germline V gene (reference sequence) lists LNHDA and SQIVND. The V end loses 6 bases and the J end loses 0 bases, and a stretch of 11 bases separates them. Library construction relied on the immunoSEQ multiplex PCR assay. The multiplex PCR relied on a mix of 60 forward primers for TCR Vbeta segments and 13 reverse primers for TCR Jbeta segments. The CDR3 region of rearranged TCR beta genes was amplified from genomic DNA by a multiplex PCR assay. The Illumina HiSeq System was used to sequence the amplified TCR beta libraries as 87-base-pair reads. Concerning the study's data processing: A later analysis counted about 80 million unique TCR beta chains across the 666 repertoires, and approximately 11 million of these chains were shared by at least two donors. To remove PCR and sequencing errors, raw reads were error-corrected and collapsed into unique sequences using a nearest-neighbor algorithm that merged closely related sequences. V, D and J gene segments were assigned by aligning CDR3 sequences to IMGT reference sequences. For a sequence to be retained, at least a six-nucleotide match to both a V gene segment and a J gene segment was required. Rearrangements were classified as productive when the CDR3 lacked stop codons and remained in frame with V and J, and all other rearrangements were classified as non-productive. Following IMGT convention, CDR3 was defined as the stretch from the second conserved V-encoded cysteine to the conserved J-encoded phenylalanine. In an earlier analysis of more than 550 of the donors, sequences lacking an unambiguous match to a single V gene segment were excluded. An earlier analysis of almost 600 of the donors classified V segments as functional when productive rearrangements were above 56.7% and as segregating when the standard deviation between donors was above 5%. A statistical classification framework was developed to diagnose cytomegalovirus status using the catalog of TCR beta chain sequences. In a later analysis, V and J genes were assigned by comparing TCR nucleotide sequences against IMGT/GENE-DB human TR gene sequences. Using the TCRdist pipeline, a later analysis assigned CDR3 sequences along with most-parsimonious VDJ recombination scenarios. In a later analysis, every TCR beta chain was defined by the combination of its CDR3 amino acid sequence and its V-gene family, and reads without a unique V-gene family were dropped. A later analysis removed 550 to 700 highly shared, low-generation-probability nucleotide sequences to deal with suspected cross-contamination and a sequencing artifact. In a later analysis, a clonal expansion index was calculated for each public chain from normalized within-repertoire ranks of inferred template counts. In a later analysis, generation probabilities were computed using a VDJ recombination model fitted to out-of-frame rearrangements, and the results were checked against IGoR. In a later analysis, hypergeometric tests were used to score TCR-TCR, TCR-HLA and TCR-CMV co-occurrence, with a repertoire-size bias correction applied to TCR pairs. A later analysis estimated false discovery rates by permuting HLA or CMV assignments 20 times. In a later analysis, co-occurring TCRs were grouped using DBSCAN, with TCRdist sequence similarity added in when clustering inside HLA-allele-positive subsets. For co-occurrence clustering, repertoires with fewer than 30,000 or more than 120,000 public chains were excluded, along with a handful of repertoires with anomalous nucleotide sharing. TCRdb carries this immuneACCESS record with in-frame sequences only. Its versions omit some clonotypes, under half of them owing to an unresolved V gene in the studies checked, with the rest unexplained. V and J calls and clone size are as listed in that table; D and trimming were resolved from the DNA. The sample profile shows around 130,000 clones; around 77% of them were found once. 4.5% to 6% of the sample belongs to the ten largest clones.

The entry originates in a study of cytomegalovirus exposure and HLA in healthy donors (dated by TCRdb to 2017 to 2019). Regarding the complete study: According to an earlier analysis of several hundred of the donors, about 179 million T cells yielded some 110 million unique TCR beta sequences and more than 250 Gb of sequence data. In a later genetic analysis, genome-wide SNP genotypes for about three fifths of the roughly 670 donors were used, and that subset was treated as a discovery cohort. Of the roughly 400 genotyped donors, approximately 80% fell in the genetic ancestry cluster associated with self-reported Caucasian donors. Around 300 gigabases of sequencing data and some 85 million unique TCR sequences were included in an early release covering roughly 600 HLA-typed donors. The study aimed to test whether signatures of past pathogen exposure could be identified by cataloging public T cell receptors. Class I and class II HLA loci were covered by the typing at four-digit resolution. The T cell repertoires of 550 to 850 subjects were profiled by immunosequencing and related to cytomegalovirus serostatus. Typing coverage varied by locus: about 629-640 donors for A, B, C, DRB1 and DQB1; roughly 500 for DQA1; 600 to 610 for DPA1; 400 to 480 for DPB1. A later analysis re-analyzed previously published TCR beta repertoires from roughly 600 donors and added high-resolution HLA genotyping to study TCR occurrence patterns. Among roughly 400 genotyped donors of the cohort, an average of 235,054 unique TCR beta nucleotide sequences were sequenced per donor, roughly a sixth of them non-productive. In addition to the first cohort of 500 to 850 subjects, a separate validation cohort of 100 to 150 different subjects was used. Rather than drawing on any new phenotypic data, the later analysis identified candidate immune exposures from TCR beta sequences and the way those sequences occurred across donors. In an earlier analysis of roughly 580 of the donors, high-throughput TCR beta sequencing was used to judge whether each TCR beta V gene segment behaved as functional or pseudogenic. Every repertoire in the discovery cohort had been generated on one and the same sequencing platform. Donor age, sex, ethnicity and CMV serostatus were compiled together with the repertoire data. Roughly five DR-DQ haplotypes were treated as single units for association and clustering because of strong linkage in the cohort. To predict cytomegalovirus infection status, the study brought together high-throughput TCR immunosequencing, statistical association of individual TCRs with disease status, and machine learning. What the study reported, not specific to this receptor: In a later analysis, the rate of TCR association differed among HLA loci, with DRB1 alleles having the most associated TCRs and HLA-C alleles having the fewest. Compared with equally common non-associated chains, HLA-associated TCR beta chains in a later analysis were more clonally expanded and had lower generation probabilities. The authors suggested that the approach could potentially be extended to other disease states and immunological phenotypes. Immune exposure information for the cohort was limited to CMV serostatus. A later genetic analysis reported fewer N-insertions in productive TCRs among donors in an Asian-associated ancestry cluster than the roughly 650-donor mean. Most TCR sequences were seen in very few donors, while some public TCRs were found in many individuals. In an earlier analysis of roughly 500 of the donors, most TCR beta V segments appeared in productive rearrangements about 90% or about 30% of the time, broadly matching IMGT annotations. A later analysis found that most CMV-associated TCR beta chains appeared HLA-restricted, with HLA associations seemingly driven largely by CMV exposure. The presence/absence analyses assumed that sequencing depth was roughly uniform across donors, and that assumption may not be true. A later analysis reported that several top co-occurrence clusters appeared linked to parvovirus B19, influenza, CMV and Epstein-Barr virus. A later genetic analysis associated a missense DCLRE1C variant with V-gene and J-gene trimming of TCR beta chains, and an independent cohort replicated the association. A group of highly shared sequence variants was considered likely to be a technical artifact of the sequencing pipeline. Because counts were too low, some 17 rarely observed V segments, including chromosome 9 orphons, were left out of the earlier analysis of several hundred of the donors. When HLA alleles, especially DR and DQ, strongly co-occurred, attributing TCR associations to individual alleles was difficult. In the study, about 150 TCR beta chains were listed as associated with cytomegalovirus. The classifier was reported to diagnose cytomegalovirus status with high specificity and sensitivity in both the original cohort and the validation cohort. In this cohort, only TCR beta chains were sequenced, and detectable features were limited by the absence of alpha or paired-chain data. A further reported finding was that TCR beta sequences accurately predicted the HLA-A and HLA-B alleles for most subjects in the first cohort. Because HLA typing was missing for some donors at each locus, association tests included only the typed subset. At a false discovery rate of 0.05, a later analysis linked under 20,000 TCR beta sequences to specific HLA alleles. Linkage disequilibrium might explain the correlated functional status among segregating V segments, but an unknown experimental factor could not be ruled out. Because the 87-base-pair reads could not distinguish some IMGT-functional V segments, including TRBV6-2 and TRBV6-3, those segments were excluded. In vitro tests confirmed that a few of the cytomegalovirus-associated TCR beta chains recognize cytomegalovirus antigens.

The cohort comprised around 700 healthy bone marrow donors. All cohort members were sampled while nominally healthy, although unrecorded immune exposures were likely present. The donor was CMV seropositive and belonged to the group of around 300 seropositive cohort members. Every donor gave a peripheral blood sample, and the peripheral blood mononuclear cells from that sample were used for TCR beta sequencing. Genomic DNA was extracted from the blood cell samples with the Qiagen DNeasy Blood Extraction Kit. The receptor's source is a man between 18 and 35 years old in good health and CMV-seropositive. Sequencing was done on a sample of PBMCs. The receptor chain draws on TRBV19 and TRBJ1-2; TRBD1 is a weak D gene call, 6 bases matching. The CDR3 in this case is CASSGQPANYGYTF. The sequenced DNA is TGTGCCAGTAGCGGACAGCCAGCTAACTATGGCTACACCTTC.